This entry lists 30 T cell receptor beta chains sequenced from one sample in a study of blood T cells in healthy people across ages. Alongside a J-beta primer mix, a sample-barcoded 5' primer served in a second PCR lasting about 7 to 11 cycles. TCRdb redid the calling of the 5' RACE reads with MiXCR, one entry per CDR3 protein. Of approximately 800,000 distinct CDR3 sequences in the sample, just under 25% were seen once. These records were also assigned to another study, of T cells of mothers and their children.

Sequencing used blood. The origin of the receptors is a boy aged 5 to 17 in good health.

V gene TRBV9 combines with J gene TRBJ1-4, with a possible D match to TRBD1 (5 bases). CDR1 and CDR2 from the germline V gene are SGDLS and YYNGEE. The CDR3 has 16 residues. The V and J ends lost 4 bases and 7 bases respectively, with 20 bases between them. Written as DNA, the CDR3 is TGTGCCAGCAGCAGGGGAGGACCCCTGGCTGGTGAAAAACTGTTTTTT. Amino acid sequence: CASSRGGPLAGEKLFF.

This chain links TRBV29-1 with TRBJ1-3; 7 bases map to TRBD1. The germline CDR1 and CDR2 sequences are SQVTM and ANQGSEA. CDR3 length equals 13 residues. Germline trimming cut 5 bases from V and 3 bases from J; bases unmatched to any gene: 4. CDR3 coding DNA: TGCAGCGTTTTACAGGGGCTTGGAAACACCATATATTTT. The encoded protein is CSVLQGLGNTIYF.

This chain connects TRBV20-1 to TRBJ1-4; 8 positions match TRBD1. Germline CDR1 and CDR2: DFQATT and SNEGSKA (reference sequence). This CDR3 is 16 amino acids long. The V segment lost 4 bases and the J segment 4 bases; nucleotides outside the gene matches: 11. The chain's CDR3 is CSAIASETGDNEKLFF. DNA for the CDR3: TGCAGTGCTATTGCGTCGGAGACAGGGGATAATGAAAAACTGTTTTTT.

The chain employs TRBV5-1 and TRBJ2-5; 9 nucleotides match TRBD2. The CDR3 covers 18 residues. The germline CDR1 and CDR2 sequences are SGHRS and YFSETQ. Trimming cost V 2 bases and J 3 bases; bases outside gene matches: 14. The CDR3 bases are TGCGCCAGCAGCTTTAGAGGGGTAGCGGGGGTCGGGAAAGAGACCCAGTACTTC. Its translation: CASSFRGVAGVGKETQYF.

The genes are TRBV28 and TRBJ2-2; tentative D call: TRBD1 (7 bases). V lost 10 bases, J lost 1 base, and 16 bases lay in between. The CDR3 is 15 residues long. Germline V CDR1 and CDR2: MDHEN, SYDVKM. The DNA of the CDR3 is TGTGCCACCAGAACAGGGGAGGTGAACACCGGGGAGCTGTTTTTT. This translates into CATRTGEVNTGELFF.

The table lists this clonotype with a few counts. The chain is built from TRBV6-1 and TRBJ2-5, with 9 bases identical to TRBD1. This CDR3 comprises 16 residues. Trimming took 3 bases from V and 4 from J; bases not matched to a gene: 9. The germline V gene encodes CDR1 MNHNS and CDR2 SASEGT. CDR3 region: CASSDPRDRVVETQYF. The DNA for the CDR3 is TGTGCCAGCAGTGACCCTAGGGACAGGGTCGTAGAGACCCAGTACTTC.

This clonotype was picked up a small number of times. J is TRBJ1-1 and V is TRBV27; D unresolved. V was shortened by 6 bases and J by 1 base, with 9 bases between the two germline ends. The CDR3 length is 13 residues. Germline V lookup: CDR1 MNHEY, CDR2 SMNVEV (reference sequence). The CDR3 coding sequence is TGTGCCAGCAGCATAACGAGGAACACTGAAGCTTTCTTT. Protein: CASSITRNTEAFF.

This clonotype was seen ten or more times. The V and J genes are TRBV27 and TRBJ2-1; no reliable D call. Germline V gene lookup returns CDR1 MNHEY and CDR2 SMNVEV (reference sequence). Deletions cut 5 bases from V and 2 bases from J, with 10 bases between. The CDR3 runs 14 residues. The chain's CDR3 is CASSLAPAYNEQFF. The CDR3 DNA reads TGTGCCAGCAGTCTTGCCCCCGCCTACAATGAGCAGTTCTTC.

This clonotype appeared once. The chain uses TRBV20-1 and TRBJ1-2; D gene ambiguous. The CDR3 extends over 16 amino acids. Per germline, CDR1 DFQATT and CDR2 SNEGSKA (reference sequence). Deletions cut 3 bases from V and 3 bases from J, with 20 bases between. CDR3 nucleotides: TGCAGTGCTAGTGAGGGCTACGTCCGGGGTGACTATGGCTACACCTTC. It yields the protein CSASEGYVRGDYGYTF.

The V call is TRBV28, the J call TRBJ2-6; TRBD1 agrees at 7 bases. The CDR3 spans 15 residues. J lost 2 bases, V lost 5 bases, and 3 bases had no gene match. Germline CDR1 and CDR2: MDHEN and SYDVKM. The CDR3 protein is CASSTDRAGANVLTF. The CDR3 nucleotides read TGTGCCAGCAGTACCGACAGGGCTGGGGCCAACGTCCTGACTTTC. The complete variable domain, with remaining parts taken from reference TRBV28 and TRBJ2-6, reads DVKVTQSSRYLVKRTGEKVFLECVQDMDHENMFWYRQDPGLGLRLIYFSYDVKMKEKGDIPEGYSVSREKKERFSLILESASTNQTSMYLCASSTDRAGANVLTFGAGSRLTVL.

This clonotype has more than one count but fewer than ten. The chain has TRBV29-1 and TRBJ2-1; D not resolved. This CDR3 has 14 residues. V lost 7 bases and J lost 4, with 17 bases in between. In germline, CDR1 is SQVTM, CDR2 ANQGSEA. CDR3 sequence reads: CSGQPNSAYNEQFF. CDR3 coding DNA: TGCAGCGGCCAACCGAATTCAGCGTACAATGAGCAGTTCTTC.

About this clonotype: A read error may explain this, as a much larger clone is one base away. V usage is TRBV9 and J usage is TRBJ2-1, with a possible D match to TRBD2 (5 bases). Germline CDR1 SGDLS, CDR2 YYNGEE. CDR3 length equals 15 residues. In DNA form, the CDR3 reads TGTGCCAGCAGCGCAGGCGGGTCCTCCTACAATGAGCAGCTCTTC. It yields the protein CASSAGGSSYNEQLF.

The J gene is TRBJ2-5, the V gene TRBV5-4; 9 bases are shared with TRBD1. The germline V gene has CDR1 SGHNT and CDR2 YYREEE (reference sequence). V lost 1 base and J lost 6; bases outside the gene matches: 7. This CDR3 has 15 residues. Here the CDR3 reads CASSLKGTGRKTQYF. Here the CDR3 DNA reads TGTGCCAGCAGCTTGAAGGGGACAGGGCGGAAGACCCAGTACTTC. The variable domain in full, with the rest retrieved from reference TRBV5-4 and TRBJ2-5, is ETGVTQSPTHLIKTRGQQVTLRCSSQSGHNTVSWYQQALGQGPQFIFQYYREEENGRGNFPPRFSGLQFPNYSSELNVNALELDDSALYLCASSLKGTGRKTQYFGPGTRLLVL.

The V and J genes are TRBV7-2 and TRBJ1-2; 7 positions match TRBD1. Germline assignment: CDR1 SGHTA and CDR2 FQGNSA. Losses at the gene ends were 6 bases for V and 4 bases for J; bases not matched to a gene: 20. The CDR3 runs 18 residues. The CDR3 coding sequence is TGTGCCAGCAGTTCCGCACGGACCGGGACAGCATATTCCTATGGCTACACCTTC. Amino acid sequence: CASSSARTGTAYSYGYTF. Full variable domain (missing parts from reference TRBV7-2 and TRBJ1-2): GAGVSQSPSNKVTEKGKDVELRCDPISGHTALYWYRQSLGQGLEFLIYFQGNSAPDKSGLPSDRFSAERTGGSVSTLTIQRTQQEDSAVYLCASSSARTGTAYSYGYTFGSGTRLTVV.

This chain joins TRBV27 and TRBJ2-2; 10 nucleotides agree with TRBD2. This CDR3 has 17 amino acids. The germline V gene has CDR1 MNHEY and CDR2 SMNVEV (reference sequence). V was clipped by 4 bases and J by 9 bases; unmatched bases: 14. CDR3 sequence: CASSYLVKREGRRELFF. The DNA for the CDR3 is TGTGCCAGCAGTTACCTTGTGAAGCGGGAGGGCCGCCGGGAGCTGTTTTTT.

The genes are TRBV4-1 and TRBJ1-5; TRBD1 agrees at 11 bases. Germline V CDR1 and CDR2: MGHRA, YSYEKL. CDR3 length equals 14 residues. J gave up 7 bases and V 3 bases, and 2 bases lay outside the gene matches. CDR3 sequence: CASSQGQGEQPQHF. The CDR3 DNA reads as TGCGCCAGCAGCCAGGGACAGGGGGAACAGCCCCAGCATTTT.

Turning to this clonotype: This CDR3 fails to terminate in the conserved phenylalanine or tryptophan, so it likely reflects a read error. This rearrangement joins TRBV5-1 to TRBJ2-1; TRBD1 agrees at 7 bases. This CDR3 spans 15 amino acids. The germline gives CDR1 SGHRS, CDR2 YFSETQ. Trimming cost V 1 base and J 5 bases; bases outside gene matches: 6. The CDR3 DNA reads TGCGCCAGCAGCTTGCGGACAGGAAATAACAATGAGCAGTTCCTC. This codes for CASSLRTGNNNEQFL.

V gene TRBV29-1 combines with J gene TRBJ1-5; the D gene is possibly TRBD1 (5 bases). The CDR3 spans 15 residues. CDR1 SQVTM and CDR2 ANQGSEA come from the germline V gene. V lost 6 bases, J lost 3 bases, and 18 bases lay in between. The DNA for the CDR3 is TGCAGCGTAGTTGTATATGGGGGGAACAATCAGCCCCAGCATTTT. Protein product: CSVVVYGGNNQPQHF.

The CDR3 spells CASSSYGTLGSPLHF. CDR3 nucleotides: TGTGCCAGCAGCTCGTACGGGACCCTCGGTTCACCCCTCCACTTT. The chain combines TRBV5-5 with TRBJ1-6; tentative D call: TRBD1 (5 bases). The germline V gene encodes CDR1 SGHKS and CDR2 YYEKEE (reference sequence). V was cut by 3 bases and J by 9 bases, with 16 bases left in between. This CDR3 contains 15 residues.

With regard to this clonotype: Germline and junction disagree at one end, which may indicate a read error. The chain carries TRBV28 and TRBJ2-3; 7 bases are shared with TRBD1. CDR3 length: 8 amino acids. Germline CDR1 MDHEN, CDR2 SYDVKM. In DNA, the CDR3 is TGTGCCAGCGGGCAGGGGGTTTTT. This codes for CASGQGVF.

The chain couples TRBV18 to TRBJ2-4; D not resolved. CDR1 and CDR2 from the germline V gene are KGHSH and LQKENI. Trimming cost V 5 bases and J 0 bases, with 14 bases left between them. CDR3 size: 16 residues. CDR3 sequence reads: CASSRAASLAKNIQYF. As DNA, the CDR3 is TGTGCCAGCTCAAGGGCGGCTAGTCTAGCCAAAAACATTCAGTACTTC.

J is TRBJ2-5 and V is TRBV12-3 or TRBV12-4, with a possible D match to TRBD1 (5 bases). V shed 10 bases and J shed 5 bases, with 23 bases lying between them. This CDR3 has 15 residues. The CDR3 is CAIRGGALGEETQYF. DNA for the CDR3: TGTGCCATCAGAGGTGGGGCGTTGGGCGAGGAGACCCAGTACTTC.

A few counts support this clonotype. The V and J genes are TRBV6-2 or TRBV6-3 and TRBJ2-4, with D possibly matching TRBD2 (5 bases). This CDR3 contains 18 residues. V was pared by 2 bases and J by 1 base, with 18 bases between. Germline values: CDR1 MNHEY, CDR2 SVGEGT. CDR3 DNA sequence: TGTGCCAGCAGTTACCGAGCCGACGGGGTAGATGCCAAAAACATTCAGTACTTC. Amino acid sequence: CASSYRADGVDAKNIQYF.

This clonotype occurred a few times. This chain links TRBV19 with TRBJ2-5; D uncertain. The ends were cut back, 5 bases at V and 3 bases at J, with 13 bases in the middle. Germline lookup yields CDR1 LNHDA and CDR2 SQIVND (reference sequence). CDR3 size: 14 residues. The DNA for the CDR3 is TGTGCCAGTAGTCTCTACGTCCGGGAAGAGACCCAGTACTTC. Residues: CASSLYVREETQYF.

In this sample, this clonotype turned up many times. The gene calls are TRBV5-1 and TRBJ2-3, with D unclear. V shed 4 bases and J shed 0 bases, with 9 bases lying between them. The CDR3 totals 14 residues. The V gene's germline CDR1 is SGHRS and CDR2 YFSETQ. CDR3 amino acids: CASSPIASTDTQYF. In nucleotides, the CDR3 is TGCGCCAGCAGCCCAATCGCCAGCACAGATACGCAGTATTTT.

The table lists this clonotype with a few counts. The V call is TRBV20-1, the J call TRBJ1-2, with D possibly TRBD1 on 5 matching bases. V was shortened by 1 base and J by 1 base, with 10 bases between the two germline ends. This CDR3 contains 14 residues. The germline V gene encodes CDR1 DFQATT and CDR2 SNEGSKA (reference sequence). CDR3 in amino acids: CSARVWGHNYGYTF. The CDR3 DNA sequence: TGCAGTGCTAGAGTTTGGGGCCATAACTATGGCTACACCTTC.

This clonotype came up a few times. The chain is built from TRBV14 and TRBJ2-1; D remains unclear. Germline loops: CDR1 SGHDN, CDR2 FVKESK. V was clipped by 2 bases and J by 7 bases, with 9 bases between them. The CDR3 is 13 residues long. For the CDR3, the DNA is TGTGCCAGCAGCCAAACCGCGTGGAATGAGCAGTTCTTC. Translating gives CASSQTAWNEQFF. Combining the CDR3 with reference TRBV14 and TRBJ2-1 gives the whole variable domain EAGVTQFPSHSVIEKGQTVTLRCDPISGHDNLYWYRRVMGKEIKFLLHFVKESKQDESGMPNNRFLAERTGGTYSTLKVQPAELEDSGVYFCASSQTAWNEQFFGPGTRLTVL.

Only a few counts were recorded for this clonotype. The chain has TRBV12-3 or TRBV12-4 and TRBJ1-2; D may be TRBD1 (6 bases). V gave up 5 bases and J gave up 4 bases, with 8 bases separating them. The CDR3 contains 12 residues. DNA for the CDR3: TGTGCCAGCAGTCGGGACACCTATGGCTACACCTTC. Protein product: CASSRDTYGYTF.

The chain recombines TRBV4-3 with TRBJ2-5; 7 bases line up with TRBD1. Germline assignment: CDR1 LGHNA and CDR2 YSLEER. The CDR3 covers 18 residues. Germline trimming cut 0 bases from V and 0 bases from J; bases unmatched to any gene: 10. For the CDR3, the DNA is TGCGCCAGCAGCCAAGATCGACCGACAGGGCTGTACCAAGAGACCCAGTACTTC. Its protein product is CASSQDRPTGLYQETQYF.

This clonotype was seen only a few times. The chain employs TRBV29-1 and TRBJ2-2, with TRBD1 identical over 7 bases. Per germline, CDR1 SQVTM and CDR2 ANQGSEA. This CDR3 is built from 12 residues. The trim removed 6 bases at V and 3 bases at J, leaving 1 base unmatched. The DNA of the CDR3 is TGCAGCGTAGGACAGGACACCGGGGAGCTGTTTTTT. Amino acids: CSVGQDTGELFF.